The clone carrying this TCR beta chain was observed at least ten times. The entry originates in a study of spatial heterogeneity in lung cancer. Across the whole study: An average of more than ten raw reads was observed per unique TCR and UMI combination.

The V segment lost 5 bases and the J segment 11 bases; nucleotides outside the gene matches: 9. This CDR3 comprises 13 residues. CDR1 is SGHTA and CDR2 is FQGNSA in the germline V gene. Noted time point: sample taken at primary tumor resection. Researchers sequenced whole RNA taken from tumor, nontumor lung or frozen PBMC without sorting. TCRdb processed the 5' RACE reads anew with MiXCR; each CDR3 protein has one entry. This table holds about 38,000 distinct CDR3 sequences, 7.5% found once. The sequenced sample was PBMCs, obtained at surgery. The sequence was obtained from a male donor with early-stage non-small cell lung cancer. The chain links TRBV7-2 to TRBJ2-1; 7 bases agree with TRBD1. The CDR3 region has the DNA TGTGCCAGCAGCCTATTCGACAGGGACAAGCAGTTCTTC. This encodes CASSLFDRDKQFF.